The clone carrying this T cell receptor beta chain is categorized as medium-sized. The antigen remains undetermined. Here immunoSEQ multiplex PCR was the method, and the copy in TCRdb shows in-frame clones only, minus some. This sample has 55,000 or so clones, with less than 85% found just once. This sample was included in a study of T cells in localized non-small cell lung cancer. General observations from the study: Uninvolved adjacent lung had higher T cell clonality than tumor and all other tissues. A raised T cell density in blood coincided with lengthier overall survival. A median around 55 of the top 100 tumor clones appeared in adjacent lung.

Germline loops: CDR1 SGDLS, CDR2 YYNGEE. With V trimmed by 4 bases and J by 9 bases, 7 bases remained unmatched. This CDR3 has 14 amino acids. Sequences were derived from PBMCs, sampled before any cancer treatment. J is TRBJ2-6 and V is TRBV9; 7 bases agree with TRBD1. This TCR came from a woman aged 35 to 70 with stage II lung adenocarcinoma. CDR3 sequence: CASSRDSRINVLTF. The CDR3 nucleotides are TGTGCCAGCAGCCGGGACAGCCGTATCAACGTCCTGACTTTC.